This TCR beta chain is drawn from a study of cytomegalovirus exposure and HLA in healthy donors. The PCR contained 60 Vbeta and 13 Jbeta primers. TCRdb keeps only in-frame clones here, not all; method: immunoSEQ multiplex PCR. The data hold 140,000 to 150,000 clones, with about three quarters observed a single time. As for this clone: The antigen remains undetermined.

In germline, CDR1 is SGHTA, CDR2 FQGNSA. CDR3 length: 15 amino acids. Trimming took 5 bases from V and 2 from J, leaving 15 bases between them. Study-wide results and limits: The classifier was said to identify cytomegalovirus status with high specificity and sensitivity. Usually a TCR sequence was rare, but some public TCRs were found in many donors. A few of the chains that were CMV-associated were confirmed in vitro to be specific for CMV antigens.

Sequencing was done on a sample of PBMCs. V is TRBV7-2 and J is TRBJ1-2; a possible D gene is TRBD1 (5 bases). The sequence came from a woman between 25 and 40 years old in good health and CMV-seronegative. CDR3 residues: CASSPTDTPNYGYTF. DNA for the CDR3: TGTGCCAGCAGCCCTACGGACACACCAAACTATGGCTACACCTTC.